The rows below give T cell receptor beta chains drawn from one sample of a study of persistence of HIV-infected CD4 T cells. This table comes from immunoSEQ multiplex PCR, and its TCRdb copy is limited to in-frame clones, with some not included. The repertoire includes about 7,000 clones, 70% to 80% of them detected once, and roughly 70% sits in the top ten. These TCRs' antigens remain unknown. Material: CD4+ T cells sorted from PBMCs after 18-hour stimulation, obtained from a patient who received antiretroviral therapy. Receptor source: an adult woman with HIV who was CMV-seropositive. Each CDR3 is given with its conserved first and last residue. D genes are given only for firm matches. Some rows have no size entry. The others give once, few or many, or a class for an expanded clone.

abundance | j_gene | v_gene | d_gene | len | CDR3nt | CDR3aa
. | TRBJ1-2 | TRBV18 | . | 14 | TGTGCCAGCTCACCCGACGGGTATGGAGATGGCTACACCTTC | CASSPDGYGDGYTF
. | TRBJ2-5 | TRBV9 | . | 13 | TGTGCCAGCAGCGTACGTCCCCAAGAGACCCAGTACTTC | CASSVRPQETQYF
. | TRBJ1-1 | TRBV19 | . | 12 | TGTGCCAGTACCGCGGTTAGGGGAGAAGCTTTCTTT | CASTAVRGEAFF
. | TRBJ2-2 | TRBV5-1 | TRBD2 | 16 | TGCGCCAGCAGCTTGAGCCTAGCGGGGACTCGAGGGGAGCTGTTTTTT | CASSLSLAGTRGELFF
. | TRBJ2-7 | TRBV7-2 | TRBD1 | 16 | TGTGCCAGCAGCCCGAGGGGAGGGACAGGGGGTCAAGAGCAGTACTTC | CASSPRGGTGGQEQYF
once | TRBJ1-2 | TRBV6-5 | . | 15 | TGTGCCAGCAGTTACTCAATTGGGACCAACTATGGCTACACCTTC | CASSYSIGTNYGYTF
. | TRBJ2-7 | TRBV7-6 | . | 14 | TGTGCCAGCAGCCCCGGGACTGCTTTGGGGGAGCAGTACTTC | CASSPGTALGEQYF
. | TRBJ2-2 | TRBV3-1/TRBV3-2 | . | 10 | TGTGCCAGCGGAGACGGGGAGCTGTTTTTT | CASGDGELFF
. | TRBJ2-7 | TRBV28 | . | 11 | TGTGCCAGCAGCCTAGGGCGCGAGCAGTACTTC | CASSLGREQYF
. | TRBJ1-1 | TRBV29-1 | . | 12 | TGCAGCGTTTTAAAGAGCCTGTCTGAAGCTTTCTTT | CSVLKSLSEAFF
once | TRBJ2-3 | TRBV15 | TRBD1 | 15 | TGTGCCACCAGCACTAGGACAGGGACGGGAGATACGCAGTATTTT | CATSTRTGTGDTQYF
. | TRBJ1-5 | TRBV4-1 | . | 18 | TGCGCCAGCAGCCTGATATTATCCGGGACAAGAGGCAATCAGCCCCAGCATTTT | CASSLILSGTRGNQPQHF
. | TRBJ2-5 | TRBV27 | . | 14 | TGTGCCAGCAGTCCACTGGACAGACAAGAGACCCAGTACTTC | CASSPLDRQETQYF
. | TRBJ2-7 | TRBV7-9 | TRBD1 | 14 | TGTGCCAGCAGCCCGGGACAGGGGAACTACGAGCAGTACTTC | CASSPGQGNYEQYF
. | TRBJ2-7 | TRBV18 | . | 14 | TGTGCCAGCTCACTCTCTCGAATGGGCTACGAGCAGTACTTC | CASSLSRMGYEQYF
. | TRBJ2-5 | TRBV15 | TRBD1 | 17 | TGTGCCACCAGCAGGAGAACCGGGACAGGGGAAGGGGAGACCCAGTACTTC | CATSRRTGTGEGETQYF
. | TRBJ2-5 | TRBV15 | . | 17 | TGTGCCACCAGCAGAGGCGGTGGCGAGGGACGCCAAGAGACCCAGTACTTC | CATSRGGGEGRQETQYF
. | TRBJ2-2 | TRBV10-1 | TRBD2 | 15 | TGCGCCAGCGGAACTAGCGGGAGGGCCGCCGGGGAGCTGTTTTTT | CASGTSGRAAGELFF
. | TRBJ2-4 | TRBV19 | TRBD1 | 15 | TGTGCCAGTAGTGCACCTGGGACAGAAAAAAACATTCAGTACTTC | CASSAPGTEKNIQYF
. | TRBJ2-1 | TRBV24-1 | TRBD1 | 15 | TGTGCCACCAGTGAGGGACAGCCACCCTACAATGAGCAGTTCTTC | CATSEGQPPYNEQFF
once | TRBJ2-1 | TRBV3-1/TRBV3-2 | TRBD2 | 16 | TGTGCCAGCAGCCTGCCGGGACTAGCGGGAGGCAATGAGCAGTTCTTC | CASSLPGLAGGNEQFF
. | TRBJ2-5 | TRBV19 | . | 14 | TGTGCCAGTAGTATAGCGCGTCAGGAAGAGACCCAGTACTTC | CASSIARQEETQYF
. | TRBJ1-4 | TRBV10-3 | . | 14 | TGTGCCATCAGGGCCGCGTCAACTAATGAAAAACTGTTTTTT | CAIRAASTNEKLFF
once | TRBJ1-6 | TRBV30 | . | 13 | TGTGCCTGGAGCGAGGGGGGGAATTCACCCCTCCACTTT | CAWSEGGNSPLHF
. | TRBJ2-5 | TRBV6-1 | . | 16 | TGTGCCAGCAGTGAAGCGCTTGGGACTCTGCAAGAGACCCAGTACTTC | CASSEALGTLQETQYF
. | TRBJ2-2 | TRBV18 | . | 13 | TGTGCCAGCTCAGCGACGAACACCGGGGAGCTGTTTTTT | CASSATNTGELFF
. | TRBJ1-1 | TRBV5-1 | . | 15 | TGCGCCAGCAGCTTGGCCCTGGGGGTCAACACTGAAGCTTTCTTT | CASSLALGVNTEAFF
. | TRBJ1-2 | TRBV7-9 | TRBD1 | 16 | TGTGCCAGCAGCTTAGATGACAGGGGAACTCTCTATGGCTACACCTTC | CASSLDDRGTLYGYTF
. | TRBJ2-1 | TRBV6-1 | . | 13 | TGTGCCAGCAGTGAGCGACAGACCCAGCTACAGTTCTTC | CASSERQTQLQFF
. | TRBJ1-1 | TRBV30 | . | 11 | TGTGCCTGGAGTGTACGGTCAGAAGCTTTCTTT | CAWSVRSEAFF
once | TRBJ1-1 | TRBV15 | . | 14 | TGTGCCACCAGCAGAGTCTTGCGGAACACTGAAGCTTTCTTT | CATSRVLRNTEAFF
. | TRBJ2-2 | TRBV11-1 | . | 15 | TGTGCCAGCCAGGGGGGGGACAGGACCACCGGGGAGCTGTTTTTT | CASQGGDRTTGELFF
. | TRBJ1-2 | TRBV27 | . | 13 | TGTGCCAGCAGTGCGACAGCTAACTATGGCTACACCTTC | CASSATANYGYTF
. | TRBJ1-1 | TRBV20-1 | . | 11 | TGCAGTGCTTTGAGGAACACTGAAGCTTTCTTT | CSALRNTEAFF
. | TRBJ2-7 | TRBV6-2/TRBV6-3 | . | 15 | TGTGCCAGCAGTCCGATCCGGGACTCAATTAGGGAGCAGTACTTC | CASSPIRDSIREQYF
. | TRBJ1-4 | TRBV19 | . | 14 | TGTGCCAGTAGCCTTTACCACAGGGATGAAAAACTGTTTTTT | CASSLYHRDEKLFF
. | TRBJ2-2 | TRBV4-3 | TRBD2 | 17 | TGCGCCAGCAGCCAAGAGCTAGCGGGGGGGCAAACCGGGGAGCTGTTTTTT | CASSQELAGGQTGELFF
. | TRBJ1-1 | TRBV7-8 | . | 14 | TGTGCCAGCACCTTAGAGGTGGGGGACACTGAAGCTTTCTTT | CASTLEVGDTEAFF
. | TRBJ2-1 | TRBV5-1 | TRBD2 | 15 | TGCGCCAGCAGCAAGACCGGGACTAGCGGGGATTACATGTTCTTC | CASSKTGTSGDYMFF
. | TRBJ2-7 | TRBV14 | . | 14 | TGTGCCAGCAGCCAAGATCTTACCTCCTACGAGCAGTACTTC | CASSQDLTSYEQYF
. | TRBJ1-1 | TRBV5-1 | . | 16 | TGCGCCAGCAGCTCCGACGGGGCCTCCAGCCACACTGAAGCTTTCTTT | CASSSDGASSHTEAFF
. | TRBJ2-5 | TRBV5-1 | . | 12 | TGCGCCAGCAGCTTGGGGCAAGAGACCCAGTACTTC | CASSLGQETQYF
. | TRBJ1-5 | TRBV18 | . | 16 | TGTGCCAGCTCACCTCAGACACAGATGAGCAATCAGCCCCAGCATTTT | CASSPQTQMSNQPQHF
. | TRBJ1-1 | TRBV30 | . | 13 | TGTGCCTGGAGTAACCAGGGGCGGACTGAAGCTTTCTTT | CAWSNQGRTEAFF
. | TRBJ2-3 | TRBV11-3 | TRBD2 | 20 | TGTGCCAGCAGCTTAGGAAGTGGGGGCCGTGGTAGCGGGGGCACAGATACGCAGTATTTT | CASSLGSGGRGSGGTDTQYF
. | TRBJ1-1 | TRBV18 | TRBD1 | 16 | TGTGCCAGCTCAAAAACCGGGACAGCCATGAACACTGAAGCTTTCTTT | CASSKTGTAMNTEAFF
. | TRBJ2-7 | TRBV6-5 | TRBD1 | 15 | TGTGCCAGCAGGGGCGGGACAGGCCTATCCTACGAGCAGTACTTC | CASRGGTGLSYEQYF
. | TRBJ1-1 | TRBV19 | . | 15 | TGTGCCAGTAGTATAGCTTCGACAGTACGCACTGAAGCTTTCTTT | CASSIASTVRTEAFF
medium-sized | TRBJ1-1 | TRBV29-1 | . | 12 | TGCAGCGTGCTCCGTTCAGGGGCTGAAGCTTTCTTT | CSVLRSGAEAFF
. | TRBJ1-2 | TRBV6-5 | TRBD1 | 15 | TGTGCCACCCAACGGCCCGGACAGGGAAACTATGGCTACACCTTC | CATQRPGQGNYGYTF
. | TRBJ1-1 | TRBV7-2 | TRBD1 | 14 | TGTGCCAGCAAAAGACAGGGTACAAACACTGAAGCTTTCTTT | CASKRQGTNTEAFF
. | TRBJ2-3 | TRBV15 | . | 14 | TGTGCCACTTTTGTTACCGATACGGCGGATACGCAGTATTTT | CATFVTDTADTQYF
. | TRBJ1-1 | TRBV11-3 | . | 15 | TGTGCCAGCAGCTTGGAAAGGGGTCGGGGCACTGAAGCTTTCTTT | CASSLERGRGTEAFF
. | TRBJ2-7 | TRBV25-1 | . | 14 | TGTGCCAGCAGAAAGGGGAGCGGGTCCTACGAGCAGTACTTC | CASRKGSGSYEQYF
. | TRBJ1-1 | TRBV2 | . | 13 | TGTGCCAGCAGTGTTCTCGAGAACACTGAAGCTTTCTTT | CASSVLENTEAFF
. | TRBJ1-1 | TRBV7-9 | TRBD1 | 14 | TGTGCCAGCAGCCGCTCGACAGGGTTCACTGAAGCTTTCTTT | CASSRSTGFTEAFF
. | TRBJ2-7 | TRBV6-5 | . | 14 | TGTGCCAGCAGTTACCTCCAAAGGAGGGGCGAGCAGTACTTC | CASSYLQRRGEQYF
. | TRBJ2-2 | TRBV5-1 | . | 17 | TGCGCCAGCAGCTTTTCCCCGGCAGGGGAGAACACCGGGGAGCTGTTTTTT | CASSFSPAGENTGELFF
. | TRBJ2-2 | TRBV10-3 | . | 12 | TGTGCCATCAGTGAGAATACCGGGGAGCTGTTTTTT | CAISENTGELFF